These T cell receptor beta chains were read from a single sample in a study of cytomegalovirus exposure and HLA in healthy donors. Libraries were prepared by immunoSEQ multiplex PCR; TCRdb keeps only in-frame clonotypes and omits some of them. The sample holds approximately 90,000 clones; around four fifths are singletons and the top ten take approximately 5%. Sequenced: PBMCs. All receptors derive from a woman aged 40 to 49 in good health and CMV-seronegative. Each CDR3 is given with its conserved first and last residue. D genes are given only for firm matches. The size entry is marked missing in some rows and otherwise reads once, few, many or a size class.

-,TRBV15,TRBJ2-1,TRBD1,TGTGCCACCAGCAGAGATTACCGGGACAGAAAGCAGTTCTTC,CATSRDYRDRKQFF
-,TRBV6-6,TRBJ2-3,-,TGTGCCAGCCTGAGCACAGATACGCAGTATTTT,CASLSTDTQYF
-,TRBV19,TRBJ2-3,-,TGTGCCAGTAGTATTGGCGGGGTCATCACAGATACGCAGTATTTT,CASSIGGVITDTQYF
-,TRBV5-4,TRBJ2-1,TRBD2,TGTGCCAGCAGCCCAATGGGGGCTAGCGGGGTGGATGAGCAGTTCTTC,CASSPMGASGVDEQFF
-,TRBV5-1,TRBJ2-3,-,TGCGCCAGCAGCTTGGGAACTAGCACAGATACGCAGTATTTT,CASSLGTSTDTQYF
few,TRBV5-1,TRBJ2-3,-,TGCGCCAGCAGCTCCACTGCCGGGGGAGCTAGCACAGATACGCAGTATTTT,CASSSTAGGASTDTQYF
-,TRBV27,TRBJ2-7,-,TGTGCCAGCAGTTTAACTCATACCTACGAGCAGTACTTC,CASSLTHTYEQYF
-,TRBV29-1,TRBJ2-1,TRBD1,TGCAGCGTAATGGGACAGGGGTCCCCATCCTACAATGAGCAGTTCTTC,CSVMGQGSPSYNEQFF
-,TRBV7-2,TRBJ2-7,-,TGTGCCAGCAGCTTAGTGGGGACTGTTTCCTACGAGCAGTACTTC,CASSLVGTVSYEQYF
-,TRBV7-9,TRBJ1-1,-,TGTGCCAGCAGCGTTCTCGGGCGTGGGGCCACTGAAGCTTTCTTT,CASSVLGRGATEAFF
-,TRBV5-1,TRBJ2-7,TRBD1,TGCGCCAGCAGCTTTTTAGGACAGGGGACCTACGAGCAGTACTTC,CASSFLGQGTYEQYF
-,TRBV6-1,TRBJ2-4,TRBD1,TGTGCCAGCAGTGAATCCAGGGGGAACATTCAGTACTTC,CASSESRGNIQYF
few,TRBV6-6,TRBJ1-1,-,TGTGCCAGCAGTTACAGGACAGACACTGAAGCTTTCTTT,CASSYRTDTEAFF
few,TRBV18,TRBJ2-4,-,TGTGCCAGCTCACCACGGGGCAGCAAAAACATTCAGTACTTC,CASSPRGSKNIQYF
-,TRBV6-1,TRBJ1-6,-,TGTGCCAGCGTTACGAGCTCCTATAATTCACCCCTCCACTTT,CASVTSSYNSPLHF
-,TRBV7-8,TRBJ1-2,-,TGTGCCAGCAGCTTACATGGAGATGGCTACACCTTC,CASSLHGDGYTF
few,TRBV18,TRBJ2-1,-,TGTGCCAGCTCAGCAGATTACAATGAGCAGTTCTTC,CASSADYNEQFF
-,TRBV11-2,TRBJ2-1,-,TGTGCCAGCAGCTCCCGTGCGGACAGCTCCTACAATGAGCAGTTCTTC,CASSSRADSSYNEQFF